The sequence of this T cell receptor (beta chain) was determined in a study of technical replicates of blood from several donors. J lost 6 bases, V lost 5 bases, and 10 bases had no gene match. CDR3 length: 14 residues. Germline CDR1 and CDR2: MNHEY and SVGAGI. TCRdb keeps only in-frame clones here, not all; method: immunoSEQ multiplex PCR. The sample lists about 83,000 clones, 92% occurring once. The receptor's source is a human donor in good health. This chain links TRBV6-5 with TRBJ2-7; 7 bases align to TRBD1. Sequencing was done on a sample of T cells isolated from PBMCs. The CDR3 protein is CASSPSTGVREQYF. DNA of the CDR3: TGTGCCAGCAGTCCGTCAACAGGGGTTCGCGAGCAGTACTTC.